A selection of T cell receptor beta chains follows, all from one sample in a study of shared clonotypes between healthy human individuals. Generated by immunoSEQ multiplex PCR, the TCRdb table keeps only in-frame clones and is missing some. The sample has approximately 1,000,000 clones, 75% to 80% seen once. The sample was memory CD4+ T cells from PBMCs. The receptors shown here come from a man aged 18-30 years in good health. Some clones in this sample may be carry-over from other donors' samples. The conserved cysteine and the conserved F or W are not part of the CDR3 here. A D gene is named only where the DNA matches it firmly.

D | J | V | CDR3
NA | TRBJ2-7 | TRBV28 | ASSQVPYEQY
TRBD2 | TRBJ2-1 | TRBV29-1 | SVRRTSGMGEQF
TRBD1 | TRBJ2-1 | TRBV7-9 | ASSWGQGVGNEQF
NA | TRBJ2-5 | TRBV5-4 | ASRIWGKETQY
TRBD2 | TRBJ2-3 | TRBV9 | ASSVGGGRGTDTQY
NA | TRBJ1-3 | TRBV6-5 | ASSYGGASGNTIY
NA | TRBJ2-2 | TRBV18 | ASSQVRADGELF
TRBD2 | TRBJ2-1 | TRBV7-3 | ASSWASGRAFEQF
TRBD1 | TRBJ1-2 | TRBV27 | ASSLGTGGAVGGYT
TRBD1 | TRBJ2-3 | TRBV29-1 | SEIRDSNTDTQY
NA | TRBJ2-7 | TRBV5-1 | ASSLNPGNPYEQY
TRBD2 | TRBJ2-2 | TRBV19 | ASRPSGRYTGELF
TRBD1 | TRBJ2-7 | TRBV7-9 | ASEKTGGSYEQY
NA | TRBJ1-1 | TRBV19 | ASSIHHMNTEAF
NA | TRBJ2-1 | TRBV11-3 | ASSYGRGSAYNEQF
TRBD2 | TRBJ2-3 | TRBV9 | ASSAGTSGSGQDTQY
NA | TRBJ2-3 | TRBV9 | ASSVVGTDTQY
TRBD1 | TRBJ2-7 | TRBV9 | ASSTYRGEQY
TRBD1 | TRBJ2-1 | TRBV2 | ASNRGSYNEQF
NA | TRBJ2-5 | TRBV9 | ASSVDSGGLGTQY
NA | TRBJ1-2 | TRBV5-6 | ASSTPAWDVANYGYT
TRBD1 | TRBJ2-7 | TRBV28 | ASSPGQGTYEQY
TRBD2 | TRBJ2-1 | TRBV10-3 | AISAISGRKDNEQF
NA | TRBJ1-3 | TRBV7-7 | ASSPGATGNTIY
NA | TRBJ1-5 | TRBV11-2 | ASSFGRNQPQH
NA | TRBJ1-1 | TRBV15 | ATSRALQGRNTEAF
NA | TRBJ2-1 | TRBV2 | ASSGSLSSYNEQF
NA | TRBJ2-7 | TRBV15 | ATSRGGGQQSEQY
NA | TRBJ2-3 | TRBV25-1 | ASAPGGGFTDTQY
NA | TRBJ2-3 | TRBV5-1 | ASSLERDTDTQY
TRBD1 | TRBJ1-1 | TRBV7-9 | ASSRSPGQGAPEAF
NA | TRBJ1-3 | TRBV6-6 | ASSYNSGNTIY
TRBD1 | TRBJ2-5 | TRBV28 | ASSPLGQGIGETQY
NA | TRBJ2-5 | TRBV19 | ASSRGRAETQY
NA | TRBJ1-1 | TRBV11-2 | ASSLTGDRNTEAF
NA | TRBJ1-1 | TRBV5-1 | ASSLWAANTEAF
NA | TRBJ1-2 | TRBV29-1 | SVNMQASYYGYT
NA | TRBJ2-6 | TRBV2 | ASRARGLGANVLT
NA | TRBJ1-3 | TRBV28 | ASSAGGASGNTIY
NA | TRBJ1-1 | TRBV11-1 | ASSKRGENTEAF
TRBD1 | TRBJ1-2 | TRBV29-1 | SATWTGRRGGYT
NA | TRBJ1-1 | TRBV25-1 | ASSAWGVGNTEAF
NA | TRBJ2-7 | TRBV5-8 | ASSLTAGLTYEQY
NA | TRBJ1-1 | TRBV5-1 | ASSPDTHVTEAF
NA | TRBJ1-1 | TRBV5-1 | ASSWPRTDKNTEAF
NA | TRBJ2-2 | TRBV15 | ATKRRASVDTGELF
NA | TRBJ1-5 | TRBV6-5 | ASSLRLNQPQH
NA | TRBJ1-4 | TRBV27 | ASSFVGGSGEKLF
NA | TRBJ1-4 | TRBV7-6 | ASSLTGSANEKLF
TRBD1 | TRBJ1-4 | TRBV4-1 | ASSQGDRGTDEKLF
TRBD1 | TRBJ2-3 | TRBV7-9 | ASSLLAGGFTDTQY
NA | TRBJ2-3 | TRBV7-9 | ASSPTTDTQY
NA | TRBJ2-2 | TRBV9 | ASRSGEGAGELF
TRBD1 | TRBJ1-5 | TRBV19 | ASSSWTGIDQPQH
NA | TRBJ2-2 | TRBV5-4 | ASSPPGPFRTGELF
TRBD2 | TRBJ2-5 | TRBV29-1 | SGGGREETQY
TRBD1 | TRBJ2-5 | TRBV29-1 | SGKFQGAGETQY
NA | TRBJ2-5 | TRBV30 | AWSYRVGETQY
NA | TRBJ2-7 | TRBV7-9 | ASSFGPGPSTYEQY
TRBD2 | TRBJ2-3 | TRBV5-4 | ASSLRRAGGADTQY